The source of this T cell receptor beta chain is a study of blood T cell repertoires in COVID-19. Study-wide background: The study drew acute and convalescent COVID-19 samples from the United States, Italy and Spain. In each case, the material was cDNA or gDNA derived from T cells, B-cell-depleted T cells, or PBMCs.

A word on this clone: Other DNA sequences within the sample encode an identical CDR3.

In germline, CDR1 is SGHRS, CDR2 YFSETQ. The CDR3 loop spans 14 amino acids. V lost 4 bases, J lost 7 bases, and 4 bases stayed unmatched. Authors' methods: Estimation of nucleated cell counts relied on the amplification of reference gene primers. Only in-frame clones appear in the TCRdb table, and some are missing; sequencing was by immunoSEQ multiplex PCR. D and trimming come from the DNA, and the V and J calls and clone size come from that table. The sample consists of under 350,000 clones, around 89% of them appearing once. V usage is TRBV5-1 and J usage is TRBJ1-6; TRBD1 aligns across 8 bases. Material: peripheral blood. The TCR was taken from a man aged 40-55 years with acute or convalescent COVID-19. CDR3 nucleotides: TGCGCCAGCAGCCTCGGGACAGGAAATTCACCCCTCCACTTT. This gives the protein CASSLGTGNSPLHF. Full variable domain (remainder filled in from reference TRBV5-1 and TRBJ1-6): KAGVTQTPRYLIKTRGQQVTLSCSPISGHRSVSWYQQTPGQGLQFLFEYFSETQRNKGNFPGRFSGRQFSNSRSEMNVSTLELGDSALYLCASSLGTGNSPLHFGNGTRLTVT.